The next 17 T cell receptor beta chains were all read from a single sample in a study of CD8+ T cells in alopecia areata. Described treatment: oral pan-JAK inhibitor, 5-10 mg twice daily. cDNA reverse transcribed from extracted RNA served as the sequencing template. Repertoires were generated with immunoSEQ multiplex PCR, while TCRdb's copy carries only in-frame clones and drops some. The profile shows about 200,000 clones, around 65% of them singletons. The sequencing used CD4+ T cells sorted from blood, collected at week 4, from a patient treated with tofacitinib. These receptors all come from a human donor with alopecia areata.

The rearrangement joins TRBV9 to TRBJ1-1; TRBD1 is a possible D gene (6 bases). Germline assignment: CDR1 SGDLS and CDR2 YYNGEE. CDR3 length: 14 residues. V gave up 3 bases and J gave up 1 base, with 10 bases separating them. The chain's CDR3 is CASSGTRGNTEAFF. As DNA, the CDR3 is TGTGCCAGCAGCGGTACCAGGGGGAACACTGAAGCTTTCTTT.

The chain has TRBV25-1 and TRBJ1-5; D gene unclear. This CDR3 is built from 16 residues. Per the germline V gene, CDR1 is MGHDK and CDR2 is SYGVNS. The ends were cut back, 2 bases at V and 2 bases at J, with 13 bases in the middle. The CDR3 DNA reads TGTGCCAGCAGTGAAACAACCCATCGCGGCAATCAGCCCCAGCATTTT. Residues: CASSETTHRGNQPQHF.

The rearrangement joins TRBV19 to TRBJ1-5; unclear D gene. Trimming cost V 5 bases and J 2 bases, with 10 bases left between them. The CDR3 sequence is 14 residues long. CDR1 is LNHDA, CDR2 SQIVND, per germline (reference sequence). In nucleotides, the CDR3 is TGTGCCAGTAGTCTCCAGGTACGCAATCAGCCCCAGCATTTT. Its translation is CASSLQVRNQPQHF.

The J gene is TRBJ1-1, the V gene TRBV29-1, with TRBD1 identical over 9 bases. V shed 6 bases and J 8 bases; nucleotides not matched to a gene: 4. Germline loops: CDR1 SQVTM, CDR2 ANQGSEA. This CDR3 contains 11 residues. For the CDR3, the DNA is TGCAGCGTGGGGACAGGGTTCGAAGCTTTCTTT. Translation gives CSVGTGFEAFF.

The rearrangement uses TRBV11-2 and TRBJ2-3; D is perhaps TRBD1 (5 bases). The CDR3 length is 12 residues. Trimming pared 8 bases from V and 1 base from J, leaving 7 bases between. The V gene's germline CDR1 is SGHAT and CDR2 FQNNGV. CDR3 nucleotides: TGTGCCAGCGGGGCGGGCACAGATACGCAGTATTTT. As protein: CASGAGTDTQYF.

V gene TRBV6-6 combines with J gene TRBJ1-4, with D maybe TRBD1 (6 bases). The CDR3 length is 12 residues. The germline V and J ends were trimmed by 7 bases and 7 bases, with 10 bases remaining between them. CDR1 MNHNY and CDR2 SVGAGI come from the germline V gene (reference sequence). The DNA for the CDR3 is TGTGCCAGCAACGTACAGGGTGAAAAACTGTTTTTT. Encoded protein: CASNVQGEKLFF.

This rearrangement joins TRBV7-9 to TRBJ1-2; a weak D match, TRBD1 (5 bases). The germline gives CDR1 SEHNR, CDR2 FQNEAQ (reference sequence). The CDR3 covers 13 residues. The V end was cut by 5 bases, the J end by 11 bases, with 18 bases between. This CDR3 reads CASSRAGTMKYTF. CDR3 DNA: TGTGCCAGCAGCAGGGCCGGGACTATGAAATACACCTTC.

The chain recombines TRBV30 with TRBJ1-5; perhaps TRBD1 as D (6 bases). Between the trimmed V and J ends, which lost 2 bases and 7 bases, there was a span of 12 bases. Per the germline V gene, CDR1 is GTSNPN and CDR2 is SVGIG (reference sequence). The length of the CDR3 is 13 residues. The CDR3 loop reads CAWSLTGGQPQHF. The CDR3 region has the DNA TGTGCCTGGAGTTTGACAGGAGGACAGCCCCAGCATTTT.

J is TRBJ2-1 and V is TRBV2, with a weak D call TRBD1 (6 bases). The V and J ends lost 6 bases and 9 bases respectively, with 21 bases between them. This CDR3 is built from 15 residues. Germline V gene sequence: CDR1 SNHLY, CDR2 FYNNEI. CDR3 in amino acids: CASSPMAGTSGEQFF. CDR3 DNA sequence: TGTGCCAGCAGCCCCATGGCCGGGACATCGGGTGAGCAGTTCTTC.

The table lists this clone with a few counts. This chain links TRBV5-1 with TRBJ2-6; D may correspond to TRBD1 or TRBD2 (6 bases each). Germline V lookup: CDR1 SGHRS, CDR2 YFSETQ. Trimming cost V 3 bases and J 4 bases, with 14 bases left between them. The CDR3 contains 16 residues. CDR3 residues: CASSSTGARGANVLTF. The CDR3, as DNA: TGCGCCAGCAGCTCCACGGGGGCCAGGGGGGCCAACGTCCTGACTTTC. Full variable domain (rest looked up from reference TRBV5-1 and TRBJ2-6): KAGVTQTPRYLIKTRGQQVTLSCSPISGHRSVSWYQQTPGQGLQFLFEYFSETQRNKGNFPGRFSGRQFSNSRSEMNVSTLELGDSALYLCASSSTGARGANVLTFGAGSRLTVL.

The chain uses TRBV13 and TRBJ2-3; 8 bases align to TRBD1. Unmatched junction bases numbered 4, after V lost 4 bases and J lost 1 base. The CDR3 has 15 residues. Germline assignment: CDR1 PRHDT and CDR2 FYEKMQ (reference sequence). The CDR3 DNA reads as TGTGCCAGCAGCTCCGAGACAGGGGGCACAGATACGCAGTATTTT. Translating gives CASSSETGGTDTQYF.

The V and J genes are TRBV4-1 and TRBJ2-3; TRBD2 agrees at 14 bases. The CDR3 spans 16 residues. The J segment lost 2 bases and the V segment lost 8 bases, leaving 6 bases of the junction unmatched. Germline V gene data show CDR1 as MGHRA and CDR2 as YSYEKL. The CDR3 is CASGGGLAGDTDTQYF. In DNA form, the CDR3 reads TGCGCCAGCGGTGGGGGACTAGCGGGGGACACAGATACGCAGTATTTT.

The genes are TRBV7-9 and TRBJ2-1, with D perhaps matching TRBD1 or TRBD2 (7 bases each). The germline V gene has CDR1 SEHNR and CDR2 FQNEAQ (reference sequence). The CDR3 has 17 residues. V lost 4 bases to trimming and J lost 9 bases, with 25 bases between them. The CDR3: CASSSPTSRGGWGEQFF. The CDR3, as DNA: TGTGCCAGCAGCTCGCCGACTAGCCGAGGGGGCTGGGGTGAGCAGTTCTTC.

V and J are TRBV29-1 and TRBJ2-5, with TRBD1 matching 8 bases. This CDR3 has 12 residues. V lost 8 bases, J lost 2 bases, and 4 bases stayed unmatched. The germline V gene encodes CDR1 SQVTM and CDR2 ANQGSEA. The CDR3 loop reads CSIGTGQETQYF. CDR3 nucleotide sequence: TGCAGCATCGGGACAGGACAAGAGACCCAGTACTTC.

This chain links TRBV20-1 with TRBJ2-7; unclear D gene. The length of the CDR3 is 11 residues. The V end lost 3 bases, the J end lost 7 bases, and 10 bases lay between the germline ends. CDR1 is DFQATT and CDR2 is SNEGSKA in the germline V gene (reference sequence). CDR3 protein: CSASSWGEQYF. The CDR3, as DNA: TGCAGTGCTAGCTCGTGGGGAGAGCAGTACTTC.

The V and J genes are TRBV6-5 and TRBJ2-1; the match to TRBD2 covers 8 bases. The ends lost 6 bases at V and 7 bases at J; junction bases unmatched: 8. The CDR3 loop spans 14 amino acids. The germline V gene has CDR1 MNHEY and CDR2 SVGAGI. The CDR3 coding sequence is TGTGCCAGCAGCCCAGCGGGGGTGGGGAATGAGCAGTTCTTC. The encoded protein is CASSPAGVGNEQFF.

J is TRBJ2-2 and V is TRBV29-1, with 12 bases lining up with TRBD1. Looked up from germline, CDR1 is SQVTM and CDR2 is ANQGSEA. J gave up 5 bases and V 6 bases, and 4 bases lay outside the gene matches. The CDR3 has 14 amino acids. DNA of the CDR3: TGCAGCGTGGGACAGGGGGCCTATACCGGGGAGCTGTTTTTT. Translated, it gives CSVGQGAYTGELFF.